A selection of T cell receptor beta chains follows, all from one sample in a study of blood T cell repertoires in COVID-19. TCRdb keeps only in-frame clones here, not all; method: immunoSEQ multiplex PCR. The sample contains a few hundred thousand clones, 89% of which appear only once. Sample: PBMCs or T cells enriched from blood (not recorded which). These receptor sequences come from a woman between 50 and 59 years old who had been exposed to COVID-19. Each CDR3 is given with its conserved first and last residue. A D gene is named only where the DNA matches it firmly. Size is stated for part of the rows, as once, few or many counts, or as a class when the clone is expanded.

V gene	D gene	clone size	J gene	CDR3 protein	CDR3 DNA
TRBV7-2	TRBD2	-	TRBJ2-3	CASSPVAGGKNTQYF	TGTGCCAGCAGCCCAGTAGCGGGGGGCAAAAATACGCAGTATTTT
TRBV30	-	-	TRBJ2-3	CAEGAKGTDTQYF	TGTGCCGAAGGGGCTAAGGGCACAGATACGCAGTATTTT
TRBV11-2	-	once	TRBJ2-7	CASSLQGSYEQYF	TGTGCCAGCAGCTTACAGGGCTCCTACGAGCAGTACTTC
TRBV14	-	-	TRBJ2-1	CASSQAIRGLNSYNEQFF	TGTGCCAGCAGCCAAGCCATTAGAGGGTTGAACTCCTACAATGAGCAGTTCTTC
TRBV4-1	TRBD2	-	TRBJ2-5	CASSQPLASGGRETQYF	TGCGCCAGCAGCCAACCCCTAGCTAGCGGGGGGAGGGAGACCCAGTACTTC
TRBV7-9	-	-	TRBJ1-5	CASSQAGDSNQPQHF	TGTGCCAGCAGCCAAGCAGGGGATTCCAATCAGCCCCAGCATTTT
TRBV19	TRBD1	-	TRBJ2-2	CASSKGQGESGELFF	TGTGCCAGTAGTAAAGGACAGGGGGAATCCGGGGAGCTGTTTTTT
TRBV19	TRBD2	once	TRBJ2-5	CASSIGRLAGSTGTQYF	TGTGCCAGTAGTATTGGTCGACTAGCGGGGAGCACGGGGACCCAGTACTTC
TRBV2	TRBD1	-	TRBJ1-2	CARPKSQQGSINYGYTF	TGTGCCCGTCCTAAATCCCAACAGGGGAGTATAAACTATGGCTACACCTTC
TRBV9	TRBD2	-	TRBJ2-7	CASSYSGGYEQYF	TGTGCCAGCAGCTACAGCGGGGGCTACGAGCAGTACTTC
TRBV28	-	-	TRBJ1-5	CASKQGTPSNQPQHF	TGTGCCAGCAAGCAGGGGACCCCGAGCAATCAGCCCCAGCATTTT
TRBV2	-	-	TRBJ1-5	CASRAGISNQPQHF	TGTGCCAGCAGGGCAGGGATCAGCAATCAGCCCCAGCATTTT
TRBV18	-	-	TRBJ1-3	CASSYSRSGNTIYF	TGTGCCAGCTCGTACAGCCGCTCTGGAAACACCATATATTTT
TRBV11-2	-	-	TRBJ2-5	CASSLEWSGEVETQYF	TGTGCCAGCAGCTTAGAGTGGTCTGGGGAGGTAGAGACCCAGTACTTC
TRBV19	TRBD1	-	TRBJ2-2	CASSTDRGRVGELFF	TGTGCCAGTAGTACGGACAGGGGGCGCGTCGGGGAGCTGTTTTTT
TRBV25-1	TRBD2	few	TRBJ2-2	CASSFGGGVTGELFF	TGTGCCAGCAGTTTTGGCGGGGGGGTCACCGGGGAGCTGTTTTTT
TRBV7-9	-	-	TRBJ1-1	CASSLRDSTEAFF	TGTGCCAGCAGCTTGCGGGACTCCACTGAAGCTTTCTTT
TRBV28	-	-	TRBJ1-2	CASSADSPGYTF	TGTGCCAGCAGTGCGGACTCGCCGGGCTACACCTTC
TRBV30	-	-	TRBJ1-2	CAWSTPGGAVYGYTF	TGTGCCTGGAGTACCCCGGGGGGGGCTGTCTATGGCTACACCTTC
TRBV5-1	-	-	TRBJ1-6	CASSLEQGNSPLHF	TGCGCCAGCAGCTTGGAACAGGGCAATTCACCCCTCCACTTT
TRBV10-3	TRBD1	once	TRBJ2-5	CAIREGRDRGKETQYF	TGTGCCATCAGGGAGGGCCGGGACAGGGGTAAAGAGACCCAGTACTTC
TRBV11-3	-	-	TRBJ2-1	CASSSPRTEAQFF	TGTGCCAGCAGCAGCCCCCGGACAGAGGCGCAGTTCTTC
TRBV28	-	few	TRBJ1-6	CASSLRPGAYNSPLHF	TGTGCCAGCAGTTTGCGGCCGGGAGCCTATAATTCACCCCTCCACTTT
TRBV5-1	TRBD1	-	TRBJ2-7	CASSLGQGRLYEQYF	TGCGCCAGCAGCTTGGGACAGGGCCGCCTCTACGAGCAGTACTTC
TRBV6-1	-	-	TRBJ1-5	CASSEGRGRQPQHF	TGTGCCAGCAGTGAAGGCAGGGGCAGGCAGCCCCAGCATTTT
TRBV7-2	TRBD1	-	TRBJ1-1	CASSSPPGGRLNTEAFF	TGTGCCAGCAGCTCTCCCCCAGGGGGCAGGCTGAACACTGAAGCTTTCTTT
TRBV27	-	-	TRBJ1-5	CASSPAGRQPQHF	TGTGCCAGCAGTCCGGCAGGGCGTCAGCCCCAGCATTTT
TRBV7-2	-	-	TRBJ2-7	CASSTDGSYEQYF	TGTGCCAGCAGCACCGACGGGTCCTACGAGCAGTACTTC
TRBV19	-	-	TRBJ1-2	CASTQRGKAQNYGYTF	TGTGCCAGTACTCAAAGAGGAAAGGCCCAAAACTATGGCTACACCTTC
TRBV7-2	TRBD1	-	TRBJ1-2	CASSTRGRPYGYTF	TGTGCCAGCAGCACCAGGGGGCGCCCCTATGGCTACACCTTC
TRBV29-1	TRBD2	-	TRBJ2-7	CSVETGRGLDEQYF	TGCAGCGTTGAGACGGGGAGGGGATTAGACGAGCAGTACTTC
TRBV11-3	-	-	TRBJ2-1	CASSLSTARYNEQFF	TGTGCCAGCAGCTTAAGTACAGCCCGTTACAATGAGCAGTTCTTC
TRBV18	TRBD2	-	TRBJ2-3	CASTQTSGGADTQYF	TGTGCCAGCACGCAGACTAGCGGGGGGGCTGATACGCAGTATTTT
TRBV4-1	-	-	TRBJ2-1	CASSQEGRTGGQNEQFF	TGCGCCAGCAGCCAAGAAGGGAGAACGGGGGGCCAGAATGAGCAGTTCTTC
TRBV1	-	-	TRBJ1-5	CTSSRWAREGGDQPQHF	TGCACCAGCAGCCGATGGGCTAGAGAAGGGGGCGATCAGCCCCAGCATTTT
TRBV2	-	once	TRBJ1-5	CASSRDTPRQPQHF	TGTGCCAGCAGTAGGGACACCCCCCGTCAGCCCCAGCATTTT
TRBV27	TRBD1	-	TRBJ2-7	CASSGQGAYEQYF	TGTGCCAGCTCGGGACAGGGAGCTTACGAGCAGTACTTC
TRBV20-1	-	-	TRBJ1-1	CSAVGGTEAFF	TGCAGTGCAGTGGGGGGCACTGAAGCTTTCTTT
TRBV7-6	TRBD2	-	TRBJ2-7	CASSQGTSAYEQYF	TGTGCCAGCAGTCAAGGGACTAGCGCCTACGAGCAGTACTTC
TRBV10-3	-	-	TRBJ1-5	CAISEGSAGEDQPQHF	TGTGCCATCAGTGAAGGTTCTGCTGGGGAGGATCAGCCCCAGCATTTT
TRBV5-4	TRBD1	-	TRBJ2-1	CASSRETGMDEQFF	TGTGCCAGCAGCCGAGAGACAGGGATGGATGAGCAGTTCTTC
TRBV28	TRBD2	-	TRBJ2-1	CASRPRGVKSSYNEQFF	TGTGCCAGCAGACCACGGGGGGTCAAGAGCTCCTACAATGAGCAGTTCTTC
TRBV5-5	TRBD1	many	TRBJ2-2	CASRPTSTGFTGELFF	TGTGCCAGCAGACCTACCTCGACAGGGTTCACCGGGGAGCTGTTTTTT
TRBV19	TRBD1	-	TRBJ1-2	CASSKVTGVNYGYTF	TGTGCCAGTAGTAAGGTGACAGGGGTTAACTATGGCTACACCTTC
TRBV19	-	-	TRBJ2-5	CASSAGREETQYF	TGTGCCAGTAGTGCAGGGCGAGAAGAGACCCAGTACTTC
TRBV3-1/TRBV3-2	TRBD2	-	TRBJ2-2	CASSPRGLVSGELFF	TGTGCCAGCAGCCCCCGAGGACTAGTCAGCGGGGAGCTGTTTTTT
TRBV5-1	-	-	TRBJ1-1	CASSSGEGWNTEAFF	TGCGCCAGCAGCTCCGGGGAAGGGTGGAACACTGAAGCTTTCTTT
TRBV19	-	-	TRBJ1-1	CASSMWGGSTEAFF	TGTGCCAGTAGTATGTGGGGCGGTAGCACTGAAGCTTTCTTT
TRBV28	-	-	TRBJ1-1	CASSLTRQGIFLGTEAFF	TGTGCCAGCAGTTTAACTCGCCAGGGGATATTTCTAGGGACTGAAGCTTTCTTT
TRBV7-2	TRBD2	-	TRBJ2-7	CASSSGLAGVTQYF	TGTGCCAGCAGCTCGGGACTAGCGGGGGTCACGCAGTACTTC